This T cell receptor beta chain was captured by sequencing in a study of T cell responses to AZD1222 COVID-19 vaccine. Study-level points and caveats: Every sample of the repertoires postdated the peak T cell response.

Libraries were prepared by immunoSEQ multiplex PCR; TCRdb keeps only in-frame clonotypes and omits some of them. The sample lists 140,000 to 150,000 clones; around 90% were seen once. Comments on this clone: Its target is not known.

The germline gives CDR1 WSHSY, CDR2 SAAADI. The CDR3 is 12 residues long. The V end was cut by 5 bases, the J end by 7 bases, with 12 bases between. The rearrangement links TRBV10-2 to TRBJ2-7; D is uncertain. The receptor's source is an adult in good health. The material sequenced was peripheral blood, taken on day 0 of AZD1222 vaccination. The CDR3 sequence is CASSLLPLEQYF. The CDR3 nucleotides read TGCGCCAGCAGTCTTTTGCCCCTTGAGCAGTACTTC.